These 10 T cell receptor beta chains originate from one sample sequenced in a study of a mutant IDH1 vaccine in newly diagnosed glioma. These receptors' antigens are unknown. Generated by immunoSEQ multiplex PCR, the TCRdb table keeps only in-frame clones and is missing some. There are approximately 28,000 clones in the sample; roughly 80% occur only once, and 25% to 35% lies in the top ten. Regarding time point: week 35, safety follow-up. The study gave 300 ug of mutant IDH1 20-mer peptide per vaccine dose, with topical imiquimod. This sample comprised PBMCs, obtained from a glioma patient whose treatment included an IDH1 peptide vaccine. These receptors all stem from a man in his thirties or forties with glioma.

The J gene is TRBJ1-2, the V gene TRBV4-1; TRBD1 is a possible D gene (6 bases). The CDR3 contains 15 residues. CDR1 and CDR2 (germline): MGHRA, YSYEKL. Trimming removed 4 bases at V and 2 bases at J, with 14 bases between. The CDR3 region is CASSPGGGGNYGYTF. Written as DNA, the CDR3 is TGCGCCAGCAGCCCGGGGGGTGGGGGCAACTATGGCTACACCTTC.

The chain recombines TRBV6-1 with TRBJ1-2; TRBD1 matches at 7 bases. After removal of 0 bases from V and 4 bases from J, the junction contained 8 bases not matched to a gene. CDR1 is MNHNS, CDR2 SASEGT, per germline. This CDR3 has 16 residues. CDR3 sequence: CASSEAPGGMAYGYTF. For the CDR3, the DNA is TGTGCCAGCAGTGAAGCCCCAGGGGGTATGGCCTATGGCTACACCTTC.

The chain is built from TRBV2 and TRBJ2-5; no definite D call. CDR1 SNHLY and CDR2 FYNNEI come from the germline V gene. Deletions cut 10 bases from V and 5 bases from J, with 20 bases between. This CDR3 spans 14 amino acids. The CDR3 DNA sequence: TGTGCCACCGCCCGAGAGCCTCCAGCGGAGACCCAGTACTTC. This gives the protein CATAREPPAETQYF.

This clone has a single count. The CDR3 is CASSLANSGELFF. The CDR3 coding sequence is TGTGCCAGCAGCTTAGCGAATTCCGGGGAGCTGTTTTTT. V gene TRBV7-9 combines with J gene TRBJ2-2; D ambiguous. Germline V gene lookup returns CDR1 SEHNR and CDR2 FQNEAQ (reference sequence). V lost 0 bases and J 6 bases, leaving 5 bases between the germline ends. The CDR3 has 13 amino acids.

V gene TRBV5-1 combines with J gene TRBJ1-4, with 9 positions matching TRBD1. The germline V gene encodes CDR1 SGHRS and CDR2 YFSETQ. Losses at the gene ends were 0 bases for V and 1 base for J; bases not matched to a gene: 13. The CDR3 has 20 residues. The CDR3 DNA is TGCGCCAGCAGCTTGGCGTCTTTTGGTCTGACAGGGGGAACTAATGAAAAACTGTTTTTT. This translates into CASSLASFGLTGGTNEKLFF. The entire variable domain, with the rest obtained from reference TRBV5-1 and TRBJ1-4, is as follows: KAGVTQTPRYLIKTRGQQVTLSCSPISGHRSVSWYQQTPGQGLQFLFEYFSETQRNKGNFPGRFSGRQFSNSRSEMNVSTLELGDSALYLCASSLASFGLTGGTNEKLFFGSGTQLSVL.

This clone occurred once. This chain connects TRBV5-1 to TRBJ2-5, with 13 positions matching TRBD2. V lost 0 bases to trimming and J lost 4 bases; unmatched junction nucleotides: 3. The CDR3 spans 16 residues. Germline CDR1 reads SGHRS; CDR2 reads YFSETQ. CDR3: CASSLGLAGGGETQYF. The DNA of the CDR3 is TGCGCCAGCAGCTTGGGACTAGCGGGGGGTGGAGAGACCCAGTACTTC. Looking up the rest from reference TRBV5-1 and TRBJ2-5 gives the full variable domain: KAGVTQTPRYLIKTRGQQVTLSCSPISGHRSVSWYQQTPGQGLQFLFEYFSETQRNKGNFPGRFSGRQFSNSRSEMNVSTLELGDSALYLCASSLGLAGGGETQYFGPGTRLLVL.

The chain joins TRBV27 to TRBJ2-7; 9 nucleotides match TRBD2. The CDR3 is made up of 15 amino acids. Germline V gene lookup returns CDR1 MNHEY and CDR2 SMNVEV (reference sequence). V lost 6 bases to trimming and J lost 1 base; unmatched junction nucleotides: 7. The CDR3 loop is CASRYGLAGSYEQYF. CDR3 sequence (DNA): TGTGCCAGCAGATACGGGCTAGCGGGGTCCTACGAGCAGTACTTC.

The CDR3 loop reads CASTSGQDSNQPQHF. CDR3 in DNA: TGTGCCAGCACCTCCGGGCAGGACAGCAATCAGCCCCAGCATTTT. The chain is built from TRBV5-8 and TRBJ1-5; unclear D gene. CDR1 is SGHTS, CDR2 YDEGEE, per germline. The CDR3 is 15 amino acids. The V and J ends lost 6 bases and 1 base respectively, with 14 bases between them.

The V call is TRBV27, the J call TRBJ2-5, with 9 bases identical to TRBD2. Germline lookup yields CDR1 MNHEY and CDR2 SMNVEV (reference sequence). The CDR3 is 18 residues long. The J segment lost 3 bases and the V segment lost 0 bases, leaving 11 bases of the junction unmatched. The chain's CDR3 is CASSLSSSGTSLKETQYF. CDR3 coding DNA: TGTGCCAGCAGTTTATCGAGTAGTGGGACTAGCCTAAAAGAGACCCAGTACTTC.

This chain uses TRBV27 with TRBJ2-7; the D gene is possibly TRBD1 (5 bases). The CDR3 sequence is 15 residues long. CDR1 is MNHEY, CDR2 SMNVEV, per germline (reference sequence). The ends were cut back, 5 bases at V and 4 bases at J, with 18 bases in the middle. CDR3 nucleotides: TGTGCCAGCAGTCCCCGACAGCATAGACCGTACGAGCAGTACTTC. This encodes CASSPRQHRPYEQYF.